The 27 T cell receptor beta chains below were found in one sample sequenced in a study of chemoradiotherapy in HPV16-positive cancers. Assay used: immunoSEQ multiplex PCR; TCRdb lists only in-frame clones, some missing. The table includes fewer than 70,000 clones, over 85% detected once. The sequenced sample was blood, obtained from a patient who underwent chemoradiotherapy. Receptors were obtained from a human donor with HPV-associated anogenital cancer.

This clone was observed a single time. This chain's CDR3 is CASRLRESTGYEKLFF. DNA of the CDR3: TGTGCCAGCAGGTTAAGGGAGTCGACAGGGTATGAAAAACTGTTTTTT. V and J are TRBV7-2 and TRBJ1-4; 7 nucleotides match TRBD1. V shed 6 bases and J 6 bases; nucleotides not matched to a gene: 13. Germline CDR1 is SGHTA and CDR2 is FQGNSA. CDR3 length: 16 amino acids.

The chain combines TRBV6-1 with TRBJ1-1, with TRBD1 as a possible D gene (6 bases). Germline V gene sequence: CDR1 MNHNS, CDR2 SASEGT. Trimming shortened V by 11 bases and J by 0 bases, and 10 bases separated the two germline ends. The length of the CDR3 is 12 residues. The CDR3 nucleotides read TGTGCCCTGACAGGAATGAACACTGAAGCTTTCTTT. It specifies CALTGMNTEAFF.

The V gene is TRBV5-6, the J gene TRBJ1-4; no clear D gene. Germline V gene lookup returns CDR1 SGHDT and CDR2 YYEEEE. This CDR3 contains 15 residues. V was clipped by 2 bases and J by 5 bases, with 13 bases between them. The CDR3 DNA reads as TGTGCCAGCAGCTTAGTTGAACAGCGCAATGAAAAACTGTTTTTT. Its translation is CASSLVEQRNEKLFF.

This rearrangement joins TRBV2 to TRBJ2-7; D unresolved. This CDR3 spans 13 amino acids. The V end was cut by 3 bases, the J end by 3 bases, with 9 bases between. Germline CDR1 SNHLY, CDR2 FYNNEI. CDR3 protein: CASSEDRNYEQYF. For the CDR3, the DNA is TGTGCCAGCAGTGAGGATCGGAACTACGAGCAGTACTTC.

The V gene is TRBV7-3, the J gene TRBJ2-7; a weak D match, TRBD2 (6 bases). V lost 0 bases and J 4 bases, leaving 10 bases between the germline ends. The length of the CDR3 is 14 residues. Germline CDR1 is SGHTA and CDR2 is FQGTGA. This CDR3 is CASSLTGGQYEQYF. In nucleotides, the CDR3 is TGTGCCAGCAGCTTAACCGGGGGTCAATACGAGCAGTACTTC.

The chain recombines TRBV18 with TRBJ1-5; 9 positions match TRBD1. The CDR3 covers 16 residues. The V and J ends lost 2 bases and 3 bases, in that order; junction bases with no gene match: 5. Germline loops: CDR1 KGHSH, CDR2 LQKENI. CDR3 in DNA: TGTGCCAGCTCACCAGGGGACAGGGTTTCCAATCAGCCCCAGCATTTT. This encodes CASSPGDRVSNQPQHF. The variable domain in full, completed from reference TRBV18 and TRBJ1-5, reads NAGVMQNPRHLVRRRGQEARLRCSPMKGHSHVYWYRQLPEEGLKFMVYLQKENIIDESGMPKERFSAEFPKEGPSILRIQQVVRGDSAAYFCASSPGDRVSNQPQHFGDGTRLSIL.

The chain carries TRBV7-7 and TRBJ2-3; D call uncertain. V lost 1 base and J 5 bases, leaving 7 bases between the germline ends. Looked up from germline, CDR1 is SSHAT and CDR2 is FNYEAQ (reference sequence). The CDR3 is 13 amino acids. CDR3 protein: CASSLGVGDTQYF. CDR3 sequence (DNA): TGTGCCAGCAGCTTAGGGGTGGGAGATACGCAGTATTTT. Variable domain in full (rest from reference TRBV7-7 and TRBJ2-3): GAGVSQSPRYKVTKRGQDVTLRCDPISSHATLYWYQQALGQGPEFLTYFNYEAQPDKSGLPSDRFSAERPEGSISTLTIQRTEQRDSAMYRCASSLGVGDTQYFGPGTRLTVL.

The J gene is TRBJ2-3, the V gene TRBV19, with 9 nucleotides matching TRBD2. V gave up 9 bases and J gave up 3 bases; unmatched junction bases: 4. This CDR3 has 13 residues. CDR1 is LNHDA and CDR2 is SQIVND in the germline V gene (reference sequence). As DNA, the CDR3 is TGTGCCAGCCGCAGCGGGAGGACAGATACGCAGTATTTT. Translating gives CASRSGRTDTQYF. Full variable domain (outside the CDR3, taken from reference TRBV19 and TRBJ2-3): DGGITQSPKYLFRKEGQNVTLSCEQNLNHDAMYWYRQDPGQGLRLIYYSQIVNDFQKGDIAEGYSVSREKKESFPLTVTSAQKNPTAFYLCASRSGRTDTQYFGPGTRLTVL.

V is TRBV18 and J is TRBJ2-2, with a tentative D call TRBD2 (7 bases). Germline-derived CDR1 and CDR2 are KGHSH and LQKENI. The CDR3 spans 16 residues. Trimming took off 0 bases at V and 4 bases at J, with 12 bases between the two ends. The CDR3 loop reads CASSPPQGGATGELFF. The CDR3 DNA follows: TGTGCCAGCTCACCACCACAGGGAGGGGCCACCGGGGAGCTGTTTTTT.

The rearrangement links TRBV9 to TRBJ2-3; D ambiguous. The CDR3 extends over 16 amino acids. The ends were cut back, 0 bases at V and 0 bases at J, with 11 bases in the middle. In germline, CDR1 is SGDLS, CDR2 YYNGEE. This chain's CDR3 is CASSVEGGASTDTQYF. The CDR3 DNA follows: TGTGCCAGCAGCGTAGAAGGCGGAGCTAGCACAGATACGCAGTATTTT.

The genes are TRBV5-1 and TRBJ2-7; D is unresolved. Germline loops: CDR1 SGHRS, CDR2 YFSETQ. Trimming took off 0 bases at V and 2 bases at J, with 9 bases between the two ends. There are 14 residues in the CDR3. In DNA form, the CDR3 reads TGCGCCAGCAGCTTGGCGGGCATGACCTACGAGCAGTACTTC. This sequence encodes CASSLAGMTYEQYF.

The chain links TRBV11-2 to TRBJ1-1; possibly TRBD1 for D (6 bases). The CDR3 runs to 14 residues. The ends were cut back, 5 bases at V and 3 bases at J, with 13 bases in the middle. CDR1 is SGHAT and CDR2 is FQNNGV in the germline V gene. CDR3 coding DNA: TGTGCCAGCAGCCTTGTGGGGGCCGACACTGAAGCTTTCTTT. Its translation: CASSLVGADTEAFF.

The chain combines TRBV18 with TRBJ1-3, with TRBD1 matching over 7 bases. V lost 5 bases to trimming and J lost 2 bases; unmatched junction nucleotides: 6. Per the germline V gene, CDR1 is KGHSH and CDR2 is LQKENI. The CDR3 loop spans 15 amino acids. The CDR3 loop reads CASSDDREPGNTIYF. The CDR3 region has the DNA TGTGCCAGCTCAGATGACAGGGAACCTGGAAACACCATATATTTT.

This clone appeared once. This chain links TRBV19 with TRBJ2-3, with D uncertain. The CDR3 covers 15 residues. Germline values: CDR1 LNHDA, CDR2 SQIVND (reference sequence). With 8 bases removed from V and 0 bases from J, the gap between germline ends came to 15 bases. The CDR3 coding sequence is TGTGCCAGTCATTCGTCCCCCTTAAGCACAGATACGCAGTATTTT. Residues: CASHSSPLSTDTQYF. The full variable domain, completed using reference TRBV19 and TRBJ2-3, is DGGITQSPKYLFRKEGQNVTLSCEQNLNHDAMYWYRQDPGQGLRLIYYSQIVNDFQKGDIAEGYSVSREKKESFPLTVTSAQKNPTAFYLCASHSSPLSTDTQYFGPGTRLTVL.

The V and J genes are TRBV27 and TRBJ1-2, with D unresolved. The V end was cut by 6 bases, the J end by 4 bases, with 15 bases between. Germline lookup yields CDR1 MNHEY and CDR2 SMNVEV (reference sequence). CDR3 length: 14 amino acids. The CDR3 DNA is TGTGCCAGCAGAGATTCAGGCAGAAGCTATGGCTACACCTTC. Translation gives CASRDSGRSYGYTF.

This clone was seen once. The CDR3 spells CAISERGRGYTF. The CDR3, as DNA: TGTGCCATCAGTGAGCGGGGTAGAGGCTACACCTTC. The chain links TRBV10-3 to TRBJ1-2, with D hard to call. Germline values: CDR1 ENHRY, CDR2 SYGVKD. The CDR3 loop spans 12 amino acids. Trimming left V 2 bases short and J 8 bases short, with 9 bases between.

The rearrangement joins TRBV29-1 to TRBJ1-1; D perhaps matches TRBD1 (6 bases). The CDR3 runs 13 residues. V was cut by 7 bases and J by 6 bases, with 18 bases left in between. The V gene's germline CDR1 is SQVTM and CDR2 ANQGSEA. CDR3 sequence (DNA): TGCAGCGGCGAGGAGGACAGAGGCGCTGAAGCTTTCTTT. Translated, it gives CSGEEDRGAEAFF.

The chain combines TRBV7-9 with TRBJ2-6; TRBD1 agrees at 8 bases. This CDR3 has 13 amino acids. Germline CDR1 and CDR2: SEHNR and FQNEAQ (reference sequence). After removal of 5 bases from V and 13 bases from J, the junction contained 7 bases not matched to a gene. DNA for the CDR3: TGTGCCAGCAGCCATCGGACAGGGTATGTCCTGACTTTC. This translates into CASSHRTGYVLTF.

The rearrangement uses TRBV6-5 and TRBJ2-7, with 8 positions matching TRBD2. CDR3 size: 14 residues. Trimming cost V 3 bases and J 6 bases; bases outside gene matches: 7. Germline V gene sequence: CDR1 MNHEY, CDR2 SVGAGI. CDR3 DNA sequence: TGTGCCAGCAGTTATATTCCGGGGGGGCCCGAGCAGTACTTC. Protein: CASSYIPGGPEQYF.

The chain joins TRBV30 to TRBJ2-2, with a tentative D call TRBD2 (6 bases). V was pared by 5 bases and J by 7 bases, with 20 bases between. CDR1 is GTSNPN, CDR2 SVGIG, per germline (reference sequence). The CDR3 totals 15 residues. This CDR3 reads CAWFKGTGEIGELFF. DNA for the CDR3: TGTGCCTGGTTCAAAGGGACGGGGGAAATCGGGGAGCTGTTTTTT.

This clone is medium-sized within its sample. The CDR3, as DNA: TGTGCCACCAGCAGAGAAGACGGAAGGCGACCCTACGAGCAGTACTTC. This codes for CATSREDGRRPYEQYF. The chain uses TRBV15 and TRBJ2-7; D remains ambiguous. This CDR3 is 16 amino acids long. In germline, CDR1 is LNHNV, CDR2 YYDKDF (reference sequence). V gave up 0 bases and J gave up 2 bases, with 14 bases separating them.

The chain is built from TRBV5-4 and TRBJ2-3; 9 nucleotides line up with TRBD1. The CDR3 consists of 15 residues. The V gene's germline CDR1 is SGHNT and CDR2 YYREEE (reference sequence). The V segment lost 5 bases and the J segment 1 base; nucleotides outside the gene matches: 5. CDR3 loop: CASSSGQGRTDTQYF. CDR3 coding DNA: TGTGCCAGCAGTTCCGGACAGGGGCGCACAGATACGCAGTATTTT.

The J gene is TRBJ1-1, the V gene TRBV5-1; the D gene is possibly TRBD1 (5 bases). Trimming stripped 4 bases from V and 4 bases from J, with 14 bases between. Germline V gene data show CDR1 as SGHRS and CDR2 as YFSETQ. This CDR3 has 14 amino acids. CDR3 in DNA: TGCGCCAGCAGCGGGGACCCCAGTGGCACTGAAGCTTTCTTT. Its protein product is CASSGDPSGTEAFF.

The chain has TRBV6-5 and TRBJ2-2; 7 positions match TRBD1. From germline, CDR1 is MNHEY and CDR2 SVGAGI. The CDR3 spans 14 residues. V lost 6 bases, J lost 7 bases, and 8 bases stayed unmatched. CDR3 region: CASREQGSGGELFF. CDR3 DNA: TGTGCCAGCAGGGAACAGGGGTCTGGCGGGGAGCTGTTTTTT.

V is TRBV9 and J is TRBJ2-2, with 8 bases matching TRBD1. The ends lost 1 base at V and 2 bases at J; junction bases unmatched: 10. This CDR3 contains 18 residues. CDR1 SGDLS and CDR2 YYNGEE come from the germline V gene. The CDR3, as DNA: TGTGCCAGCAGCGTACTCGGACAGGGCGAGGGAAACACCGGGGAGCTGTTTTTT. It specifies CASSVLGQGEGNTGELFF.

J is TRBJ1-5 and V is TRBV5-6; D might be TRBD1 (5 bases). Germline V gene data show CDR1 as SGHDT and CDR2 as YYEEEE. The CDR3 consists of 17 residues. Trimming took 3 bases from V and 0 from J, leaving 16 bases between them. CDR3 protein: CASSSLRGRHSNQPQHF. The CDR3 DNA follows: TGTGCCAGCAGCTCCCTGAGGGGCAGGCATAGCAATCAGCCCCAGCATTTT. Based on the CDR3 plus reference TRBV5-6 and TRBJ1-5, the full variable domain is DAGVTQSPTHLIKTRGQQVTLRCSPKSGHDTVSWYQQALGQGPQFIFQYYEEEERQRGNFPDRFSGHQFPNYSSELNVNALLLGDSALYLCASSSLRGRHSNQPQHFGDGTRLSIL.

Here the CDR3 DNA reads TGTGCCAGCAGTTCAATCGGGGCTATGAACACTGAAGCTTTCTTT. It is translated as CASSSIGAMNTEAFF. The V call is TRBV6-6, the J call TRBJ1-1; D is perhaps TRBD1 (5 bases). The CDR3 loop spans 15 amino acids. The V gene lost 4 bases and the J gene lost 0 bases, with 12 bases spanning the gap. Per germline, CDR1 MNHNY and CDR2 SVGAGI (reference sequence).